Listed below are T cell receptor beta chains from one sample, sequenced in a study of blood T cell repertoires in COVID-19. The method was immunoSEQ multiplex PCR; TCRdb's version includes in-frame clones alone and lacks a portion of them. Among 250,000 to 350,000 clones listed, around four fifths were seen once. What was sequenced was peripheral blood. The receptors here all came from a woman aged 45-65 years with acute or convalescent COVID-19. Each CDR3 is given with its conserved first and last residue. D genes are given only for firm matches. Clone size appears in some rows only: once, few, many, or a class for an expanded clone.

CDR3 DNA	CDR3 protein	D gene	clone size	J gene	V gene
TGTGCCAGCAGTCACGGACAGGGGGTTCCCTACAATGAGCAGTTCTTC	CASSHGQGVPYNEQFF	TRBD1	-	TRBJ2-1	TRBV6-6
TGTGCCAGCAGCGTCACCGGGACAGGGCCATACGAGCAGTACTTC	CASSVTGTGPYEQYF	TRBD1	-	TRBJ2-7	TRBV7-2
TGTGCCAGCAGCCAGGGGGCTAACTATGGCTACACCTTC	CASSQGANYGYTF	TRBD1	-	TRBJ1-2	TRBV2
TGTGCCAGCAGCTTATCGACAATAGCGGGGGGCGTAAAGACCCAGTACTTC	CASSLSTIAGGVKTQYF	TRBD2	-	TRBJ2-5	TRBV7-6
TGTGCCAGCAGCTTAGACAGGATAGGTAGAAATGAGCAGTTCTTC	CASSLDRIGRNEQFF	-	once	TRBJ2-1	TRBV7-6
TGTGCCAGTCGCCTTAAGGGGGGACAGGGGACTTACGAGCAGTACTTC	CASRLKGGQGTYEQYF	TRBD1	few	TRBJ2-7	TRBV19
TGTGCCAGCAGCGTTATAGCGGGGGGAATAACCGGGGAGCTGTTTTTT	CASSVIAGGITGELFF	TRBD2	few	TRBJ2-2	TRBV9
TGTGCCAGCAGCTCCCGTAGTGAATTCGGTGAGCAGTTCTTC	CASSSRSEFGEQFF	-	-	TRBJ2-1	TRBV7-6
TGTGCCAGCAGCTTAACCCCGTTGACAGGGATGAACACTGAAGCTTTCTTT	CASSLTPLTGMNTEAFF	TRBD1	-	TRBJ1-1	TRBV7-3
TGCGCCAGCAGTCACTTAGACAGGGGAGGAAATGAGCAGTTCTTC	CASSHLDRGGNEQFF	TRBD1	-	TRBJ2-1	TRBV23-1
TGTGCCTGGAGTGTGAGAAGGGGGCTTGGTACTGAAGCTTTCTTT	CAWSVRRGLGTEAFF	TRBD1	-	TRBJ1-1	TRBV30
TGTGCCAGCTGGGCAGGGGTTTCGCTCTATGGCTACACCTTC	CASWAGVSLYGYTF	-	-	TRBJ1-2	TRBV10-3
TGTGCCAGCAGCCTGAGGGCCGGGAACACTGAAGCTTTCTTT	CASSLRAGNTEAFF	-	-	TRBJ1-1	TRBV2
TGTGCCAGCAGCGTAGATATGGGGGCATGGGAGACCCAGTACTTC	CASSVDMGAWETQYF	-	-	TRBJ2-5	TRBV9
TGTGCCAGCAGCGTACTGCCAGACTTTATCTACGAGCAGTACTTC	CASSVLPDFIYEQYF	-	-	TRBJ2-7	TRBV9
TGTGCCAGCAGCCTCTTTCTACAGAATTCACCCCTCCACTTT	CASSLFLQNSPLHF	-	-	TRBJ1-6	TRBV14
TGTGCCAGCAGCTCCCTGGGGGGGTCCCTGAACACTGAAGCTTTCTTT	CASSSLGGSLNTEAFF	-	-	TRBJ1-1	TRBV5-6
TGTGCCATCAGTGAAAGGGGGAGAAACCAAAACTATGGCTACACCTTC	CAISERGRNQNYGYTF	-	-	TRBJ1-2	TRBV10-3
TGTGCCAGCGCGGCAGGGGGACAGAGGAGCACCATATATTTT	CASAAGGQRSTIYF	TRBD1	-	TRBJ1-3	TRBV28
TGTGCCTGGAATACAGGGGTGTCCGGGGAGCTGTTTTTT	CAWNTGVSGELFF	TRBD1	-	TRBJ2-2	TRBV30
TGTGCCAGCAGCGGTACAGGGTATCAGCCCCAGCATTTT	CASSGTGYQPQHF	-	-	TRBJ1-5	TRBV7-9
TGTGCCTGGAGGGACTCCGGGCGCTCCTACGAGCAGTACTTC	CAWRDSGRSYEQYF	-	-	TRBJ2-7	TRBV30
TGTGCCAGCAGCCCTTCACTCGGGACTAGCGGGTACCAAGAGACCCAGTACTTC	CASSPSLGTSGYQETQYF	TRBD2	once	TRBJ2-5	TRBV3-1/TRBV3-2
TGTGCCAGTAATCTAGCGGCAACCTCTGGGGCCAACGTCCTGACTTTC	CASNLAATSGANVLTF	TRBD2	-	TRBJ2-6	TRBV19